Presented here are 26 T cell receptor beta chains from one specimen sequenced in a study of tumor and adjacent non-tumor tissue in lung cancer. RNA was extracted from bulk tissue without any cell sorting. More than 3 cm separated this lung sample from the edge of the tumor. TCRbeta libraries were built with three rounds of nested PCR, modified from ARM-PCR. Each CDR3 protein is one row after TCRdb ran MiXCR on the multiplex PCR reads. The table lists 80,000 to 130,000 distinct CDR3 sequences, 60% to 80% of them singletons. Sequenced: distant non-tumor lung tissue. Receptor source: a man aged 25 to 45 with non-small cell lung cancer.

The rearrangement uses TRBV6-6 and TRBJ1-1; D may be TRBD1 (6 bases). Germline-derived CDR1 and CDR2 are MNHNY and SVGAGI (reference sequence). The CDR3 extends over 14 amino acids. The V and J ends lost 6 bases and 5 bases respectively, with 16 bases between them. The CDR3 DNA reads as TGTGCCAGCAGATTCTCGATGGGGGCTACTGAAGCTTTCTTT. Translating gives CASRFSMGATEAFF.

This clonotype showed up just once. This sequence joins TRBV20-1 and TRBJ1-2; D not certain. Germline CDR1 DFQATT, CDR2 SNEGSKA (reference sequence). Between the trimmed V and J ends, which lost 3 bases and 6 bases, there was a span of 11 bases. This CDR3 has 12 residues. This CDR3 is CSASPGSDGYTF. In DNA, the CDR3 is TGCAGTGCTAGCCCTGGGTCGGATGGCTACACCTTC.

V is TRBV6-1 and J is TRBJ2-5, with 8 bases fitting TRBD2. V was pared by 6 bases and J by 4 bases, with 7 bases of the junction left unmatched. The V gene's germline CDR1 is MNHNS and CDR2 SASEGT. CDR3 length equals 14 residues. The CDR3 DNA sequence: TGTGCCAGCAGGAGACTAGCGTGGCTAGAGACCCAGTACTTC. It yields the protein CASRRLAWLETQYF.

On this clonotype itself: A read error may produce the germline difference seen at one junction end. The rearrangement uses TRBV20-1 and TRBJ1-2; perhaps TRBD1 as D (5 bases). The CDR3 runs 13 residues. Germline CDR1 and CDR2: DFQATT and SNEGSKA (reference sequence). CDR3 coding DNA: TGCAGTGTTAGACGTGGGGGGAACTATGTCTACACCTTC. Encoded protein: CSVRRGGNYVYTF.

This clonotype is a singleton in its sample. The germline gene is not matched at one end of the junction; a read error may be the cause. The chain is built from TRBV12-3 or TRBV12-4 and TRBJ2-7; no clear D gene. The CDR3 consists of 13 residues. The DNA of the CDR3 is TGTACCAGCAGCTTAGGTGCCGCCTACGAGCAGTACTTC. Its protein is CTSSLGAAYEQYF.

V gene TRBV11-2 combines with J gene TRBJ2-1, with D possibly being TRBD2 (5 bases). Trimming removed 6 bases from V and 4 bases from J, with 19 bases in between. Per the germline V gene, CDR1 is SGHAT and CDR2 is FQNNGV. The CDR3 spans 16 residues. The CDR3 DNA follows: TGTGCCAGCAGACTAGAACGGTCGAGCCTTTACAATGAGCAGTTCTTC. Translated: CASRLERSSLYNEQFF. Supplemented by reference TRBV11-2 and TRBJ2-1, the full variable domain reads EAGVAQSPRYKIIEKRQSVAFWCNPISGHATLYWYQQILGQGPKLLIQFQNNGVVDDSQLPKDRFSAERLKGVDSTLKIQPAKLEDSAVYLCASRLERSSLYNEQFFGPGTRLTVL.

The V gene is TRBV11-2, the J gene TRBJ2-3; D unresolved. The germline V gene encodes CDR1 SGHAT and CDR2 FQNNGV. This CDR3 is built from 11 residues. The CDR3 nucleotides read TGTATCAGCAGCTTTGTAAATACGCAGTATTTT. Its translation is CISSFVNTQYF. Using reference TRBV11-2 and TRBJ2-3 for the parts outside the CDR3, the full variable domain is EAGVAQSPRYKIIEKRQSVAFWCNPISGHATLYWYQQILGQGPKLLIQFQNNGVVDDSQLPKDRFSAERLKGVDSTLKIQPAKLEDSAVYLCISSFVNTQYFGPGTRLTVL.

About this clonotype itself: This could be a read error, since a much larger clone is one nucleotide away. The rearrangement joins TRBV29-1 to TRBJ2-1; a weak D match, TRBD2 (5 bases). Looked up from germline, CDR1 is SQVTM and CDR2 is ANQGSEA. Trimming cost V 8 bases and J 0 bases, with 17 bases left between them. This CDR3 spans 15 amino acids. For the CDR3, the DNA is TGCAGCTTTAGAGAGGGCCGGAGCTCCTACAATGAGCAGTTCTTC. Translating it yields CSFREGRSSYNEQFF.

Only a few counts were recorded for this clonotype. The genes are TRBV12-3 or TRBV12-4 and TRBJ2-1, with unresolved D. The CDR3 extends over 11 amino acids. The germline V and J ends were trimmed by 6 bases and 9 bases, with 9 bases remaining between them. This CDR3 reads CASSQAIEQFF. In nucleotides, the CDR3 is TGTGCCAGCAGCCAAGCAATTGAGCAGTTCTTC.

As for this clonotype: A read error is possible here, since a much larger clone lies one base away. The rearrangement uses TRBV5-4 and TRBJ2-1; 7 bases are shared with TRBD2. The CDR3 loop spans 15 amino acids. With V trimmed by 4 bases and J by 9 bases, 13 bases remained unmatched. The germline V gene has CDR1 SGHNT and CDR2 YYREEE (reference sequence). CDR3 amino acids: CASSMAAGVDSEQFF. The CDR3, as DNA: TGTGCCAGCAGCATGGCCGCGGGAGTAGACAGTGAGCAGTTCTTC. The full variable domain, its missing parts supplied by reference TRBV5-4 and TRBJ2-1, is ETGVTQSPTHLIKTRGQQVTLRCSSQSGHNTVSWYQQALGQGPQFIFQYYREEENGRGNFPPRFSGLQFPNYSSELNVNALELDDSALYLCASSMAAGVDSEQFFGPGTRLTVL.

On this clonotype: One junction end disagrees with the germline gene, perhaps due to a read error. V gene TRBV29-1 combines with J gene TRBJ2-6, with D perhaps TRBD2 (6 bases). Germline V gene data show CDR1 as SQVTM and CDR2 as ANQGSEA. The CDR3 consists of 14 residues. This CDR3 is CSVGTASGANILTF. CDR3 nucleotides: TGCAGCGTCGGGACTGCCTCTGGGGCCAACATCCTAACTTTC.

With regard to this clonotype: The junction departs from the called germline gene at one end, perhaps through a read error. CDR3: CASSYRDTYEEYF. Written as DNA, the CDR3 is TGTGCCAGTAGTTACAGGGACACCTACGAGGAGTACTTC. The chain combines TRBV6-2 or TRBV6-3 with TRBJ2-7; the D gene is possibly TRBD1 (6 bases). The CDR3 consists of 13 residues. Germline CDR1 and CDR2: MNHEY and SVGEGT.

The V call is TRBV29-1, the J call TRBJ2-2; D tentatively reads TRBD1 or TRBD2 (5 bases each). V was pared by 4 bases and J by 10 bases, with 16 bases between. CDR3 length: 13 residues. CDR1 SQVTM and CDR2 ANQGSEA come from the germline V gene. DNA for the CDR3: TGCAGCGTTGGAGGGGCGAACATCGAGGAGCTGTTTTTT. Its protein product is CSVGGANIEELFF.

Notes on this clonotype: A much larger clone differs by one base, so this may be a read error. The chain employs TRBV29-1 and TRBJ1-1; D is perhaps TRBD1 (6 bases). Germline lookup yields CDR1 SQVTM and CDR2 ANQGSEA. CDR3 size: 14 residues. The CDR3 loop reads CRVQPQGANTEAFF. The CDR3 DNA follows: TGCAGAGTTCAACCACAGGGAGCGAACACTGAAGCTTTCTTT.

The CDR3 here is CASSLEYRTGRNTEAFF. CDR3 nucleotides: TGTGCCAGCAGCTTGGAGTATAGAACCGGGAGAAACACTGAAGCTTTCTTT. The rearrangement links TRBV5-5 to TRBJ1-1; no definite D call. CDR1 is SGHKS and CDR2 is YYEKEE in the germline V gene (reference sequence). V lost 0 bases and J lost 2, with 17 bases in between. This CDR3 spans 17 amino acids.

Note on this clonotype: One end of the junction varies from germline; a read error may be responsible. The chain carries TRBV6-2 or TRBV6-3 and TRBJ1-1; TRBD1 aligns across 8 bases. This CDR3 contains 14 residues. Germline V gene sequence: CDR1 MNHEY, CDR2 SVGEGT. Here the CDR3 DNA reads TGCGCCTGCAGGACGACAGGGGAACAAACTGAAGCTCTCTTT. Translated, it gives CACRTTGEQTEALF.

In its sample, this clonotype was seen once. The final CDR3 position lacks the conserved phenylalanine or tryptophan, pointing to a likely read error. V gene TRBV7-9 combines with J gene TRBJ1-6, with no clear D. V was pared by 3 bases and J by 0 bases, with 9 bases between. This CDR3 has 16 amino acids. The germline gives CDR1 SEHNR, CDR2 FQNEAQ (reference sequence). CDR3 DNA sequence: TGTGCCAGCAGCTTGGGCAGCAGCTCCTATAATTCACCCCTCCACCTC. Translating gives CASSLGSSSYNSPLHL.

In this sample, this clonotype turned up many times. The chain carries TRBV6-5 and TRBJ1-2; no firm D call. V shed 0 bases and J shed 2 bases, with 4 bases lying between them. Germline V CDR1 and CDR2: MNHEY, SVGAGI. The CDR3 runs to 13 residues. CDR3 sequence: CASSYSGNYGYTF. DNA for the CDR3: TGTGCCAGCAGTTACTCCGGGAACTATGGCTACACCTTC.

Regarding this clonotype: Just one base apart from a much larger clone, this may be a read error. The chain uses TRBV4-3 and TRBJ1-1; D uncertain. The CDR3 runs to 14 residues. Germline values: CDR1 LGHNA, CDR2 YSLEER. The CDR3 spells CASSQAGSNIEAFF. The CDR3 region has the DNA TGCGCCAGCAGCCAAGCCGGGTCGAACATTGAAGCTTTCTTT.

This clonotype was recorded a few times. At one end, the junction sequence differs from germline, possibly due to a read error. The V call is TRBV7-9, the J call TRBJ2-5; 9 bases agree with TRBD2. CDR1 and CDR2 from the germline V gene are SEHNR and FQNEAQ (reference sequence). The CDR3 totals 15 residues. The CDR3 protein is CVSSPAGGPVETQYF. DNA of the CDR3: TGTGTCAGCAGCCCCGCGGGGGGGCCCGTGGAGACCCAGTACTTC.

This clonotype was detected only a few times. Possible read error: a much larger clone is one base away. The chain uses TRBV12-5 and TRBJ2-3; tentatively, D is TRBD2 (6 bases). The CDR3 contains 12 residues. Germline CDR1 reads LGHNT; CDR2 reads FRNRAP. Trimming stripped 7 bases from V and 7 bases from J, with 12 bases between. For the CDR3, the DNA is TGTGCTAGTGACCGTGGAGGGTATACGCAGTATTTT. As protein: CASDRGGYTQYF.

As for this clonotype: Without the conserved terminal phenylalanine or tryptophan, this CDR3 likely stems from a read error. The rearrangement uses TRBV29-1 and TRBJ1-2; D unclear. The CDR3 has 13 residues. Trimming pared 5 bases from V and 0 bases from J, leaving 10 bases between. Looked up from germline, CDR1 is SQVTM and CDR2 is ANQGSEA. The CDR3 region is CSVLPVTNYGYTL. CDR3 coding DNA: TGCAGCGTTCTACCGGTAACTAACTATGGCTACACCTTA.

A note on this clonotype: One end of the junction does not line up with germline, which may come from a read error. The gene calls are TRBV11-1 and TRBJ2-5, with D possibly matching TRBD2 (5 bases). Germline lookup yields CDR1 SGHAT and CDR2 FQDESV (reference sequence). This CDR3 contains 13 residues. CDR3 loop: CASSHREEESQYF. The CDR3, as DNA: TGTGCCAGCAGCCATCGGGAAGAAGAGTCCCAGTACTTC.

As concerns this clonotype: At one end the junction does not follow the germline gene, possibly because of a read error. The chain couples TRBV6-6 to TRBJ1-1, with D possibly being TRBD1 (5 bases). The CDR3 has 13 residues. Germline CDR1 is MNHNY and CDR2 is SVGAGI (reference sequence). Written as DNA, the CDR3 is TGTGCCATCAGTTTCGCATCCGGGGCCGAAGCTTTCTTT. This gives the protein CAISFASGAEAFF.

Notes on this clonotype: At one of its ends the junction is not consistent with the germline gene, which may arise from a read error. The chain couples TRBV6-5 to TRBJ2-7; possible D gene TRBD2, 6 bases. The germline gives CDR1 MNHEY, CDR2 SVGAGI. The CDR3 is 14 amino acids. CDR3 nucleotide sequence: TGTGCCAACAGTTACGGCGGGAACACATACGAGCACTACTTC. Its protein product is CANSYGGNTYEHYF.

This chain joins TRBV2 and TRBJ2-1; D might be TRBD1 (6 bases). This CDR3 comprises 11 residues. CDR1 and CDR2 from the germline V gene are SNHLY and FYNNEI. V was clipped by 10 bases and J by 4 bases, with 8 bases between them. In DNA, the CDR3 is TGTGCCAACAGGGAATACAATGAGCAGTTCTTC. Translating it yields CANREYNEQFF.